This T cell receptor beta chain derives from a study of blood T cell repertoires in COVID-19. On the study more broadly: Some COVID-19 samples were acute and others convalescent; all came from the United States, Italy and Spain. PBMCs, B-cell-depleted T cells, or T cells were the source of the cDNA or gDNA that made up the material.

The V gene lost 11 bases and the J gene lost 7 bases, with 21 bases spanning the gap. The CDR3 runs 14 residues. CDR1 and CDR2 from the germline V gene are LNHDA and SQIVND (reference sequence). Here immunoSEQ multiplex PCR was the method, and the copy in TCRdb shows in-frame clones only, minus some. The data hold around 270,000 clones, with roughly 89% observed a single time. This receptor was obtained from a woman between 35 and 50 years old who had recovered from COVID-19. What was sequenced was peripheral blood. The chain joins TRBV19 to TRBJ2-1, with D tentatively TRBD2 (7 bases). The CDR3 reads CASRTSGGVNEQFF. The CDR3 coding sequence is TGTGCCTCAAGGACTAGTGGGGGCGTAAATGAGCAGTTCTTC.